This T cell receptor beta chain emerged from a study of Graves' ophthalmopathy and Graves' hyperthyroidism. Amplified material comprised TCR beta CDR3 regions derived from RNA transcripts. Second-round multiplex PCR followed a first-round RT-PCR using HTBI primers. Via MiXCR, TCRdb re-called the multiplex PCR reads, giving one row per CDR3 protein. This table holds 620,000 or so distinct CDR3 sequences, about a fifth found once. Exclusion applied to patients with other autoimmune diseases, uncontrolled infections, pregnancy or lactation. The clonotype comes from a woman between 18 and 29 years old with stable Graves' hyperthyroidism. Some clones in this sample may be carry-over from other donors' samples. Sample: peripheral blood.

In nucleotides, the CDR3 is TGTGCCTGGAGTGGGGGCCCTCTGAGCAATCAGCCCCAGCATTTT. It is translated as CAWSGGPLSNQPQHF. The chain links TRBV30 to TRBJ1-5, with a weak D call TRBD1 (5 bases). Trimming removed 1 base at V and 1 base at J, with 11 bases between. This CDR3 is built from 15 residues. Germline V lookup: CDR1 GTSNPN, CDR2 SVGIG (reference sequence).